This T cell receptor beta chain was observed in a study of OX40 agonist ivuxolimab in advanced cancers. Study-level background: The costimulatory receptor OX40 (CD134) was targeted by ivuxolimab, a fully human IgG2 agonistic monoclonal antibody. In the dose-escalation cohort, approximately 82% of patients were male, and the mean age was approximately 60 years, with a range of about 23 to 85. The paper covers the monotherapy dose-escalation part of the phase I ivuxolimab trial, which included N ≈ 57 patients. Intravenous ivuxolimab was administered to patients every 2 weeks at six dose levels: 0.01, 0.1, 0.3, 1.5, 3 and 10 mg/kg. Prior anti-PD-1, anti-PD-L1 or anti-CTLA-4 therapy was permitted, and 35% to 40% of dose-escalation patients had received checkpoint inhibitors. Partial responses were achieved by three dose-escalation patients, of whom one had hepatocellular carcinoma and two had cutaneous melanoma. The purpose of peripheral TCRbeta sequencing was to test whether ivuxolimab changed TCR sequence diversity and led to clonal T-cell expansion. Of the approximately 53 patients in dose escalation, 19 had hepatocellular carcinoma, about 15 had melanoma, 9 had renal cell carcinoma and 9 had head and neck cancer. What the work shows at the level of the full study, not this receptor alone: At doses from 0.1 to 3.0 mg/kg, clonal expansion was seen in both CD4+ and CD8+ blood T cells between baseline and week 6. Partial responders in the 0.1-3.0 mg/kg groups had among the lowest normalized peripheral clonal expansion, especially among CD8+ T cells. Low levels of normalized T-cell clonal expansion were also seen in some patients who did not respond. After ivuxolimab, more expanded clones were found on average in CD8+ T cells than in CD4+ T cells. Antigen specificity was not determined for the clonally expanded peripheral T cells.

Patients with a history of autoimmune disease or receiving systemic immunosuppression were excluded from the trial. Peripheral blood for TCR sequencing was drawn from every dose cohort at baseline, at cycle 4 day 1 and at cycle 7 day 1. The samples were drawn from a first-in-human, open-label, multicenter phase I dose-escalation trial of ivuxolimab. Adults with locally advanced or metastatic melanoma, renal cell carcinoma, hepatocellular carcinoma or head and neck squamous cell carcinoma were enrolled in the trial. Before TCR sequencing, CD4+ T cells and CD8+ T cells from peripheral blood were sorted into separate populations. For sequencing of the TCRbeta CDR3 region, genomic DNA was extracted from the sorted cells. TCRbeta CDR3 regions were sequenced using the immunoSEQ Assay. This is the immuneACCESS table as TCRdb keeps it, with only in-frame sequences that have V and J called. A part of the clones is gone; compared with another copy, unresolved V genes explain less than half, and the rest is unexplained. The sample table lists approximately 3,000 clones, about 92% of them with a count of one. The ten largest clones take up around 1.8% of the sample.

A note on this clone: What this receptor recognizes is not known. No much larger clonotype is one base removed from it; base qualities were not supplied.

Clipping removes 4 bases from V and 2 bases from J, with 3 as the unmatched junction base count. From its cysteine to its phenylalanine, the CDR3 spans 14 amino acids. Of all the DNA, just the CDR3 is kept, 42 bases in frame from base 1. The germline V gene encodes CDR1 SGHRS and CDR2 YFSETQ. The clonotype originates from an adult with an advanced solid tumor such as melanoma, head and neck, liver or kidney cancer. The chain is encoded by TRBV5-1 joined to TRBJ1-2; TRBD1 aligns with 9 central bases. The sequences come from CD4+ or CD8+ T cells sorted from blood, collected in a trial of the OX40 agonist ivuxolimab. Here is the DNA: TGCGCCAGCAGCACCGGACAGGGGAACTATGGCTACACCTTC. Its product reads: CASSTGQGNYGYTF.